This note documents a single T cell receptor (beta chain) sequence. This specimen belongs to a study of T-cell reconstitution after alpha-beta-depleted transplantation in children. Germline lookup yields CDR1 SNHLY and CDR2 FYNNEI. V gave up 5 bases and J gave up 7 bases, with 12 bases separating them. The CDR3 is made up of 14 amino acids. A library of TCRbeta sequences, prepared with unique molecular identifiers, was generated. One entry per CDR3 protein, called by TCRdb with MiXCR from the PCR reads. This sample has roughly 200,000 distinct CDR3 sequences, with over 5.5% found just once. The receptor was isolated from a human donor who donated a stem cell graft to a child with Wiskott-Aldrich syndrome. Here the sequenced sample was PBMCs from the stem cell graft donor, taken from the stem cell graft. The rearrangement uses TRBV2 and TRBJ2-6; D is perhaps TRBD1 (5 bases). CDR3 nucleotide sequence: TGTGCCAGCAGTAGGGGTGGTTTCGCCAACGTCCTGACTTTC. Translating gives CASSRGGFANVLTF.